This T cell receptor beta chain was obtained from a study of prognosis after radiotherapy for stage I lung cancer. Overall study: There were 15 or so patients with newly diagnosed primary stage I lung tumors and roughly five patients with oligometastatic NSCLC after surgical resection of the primary tumor.

By its share, this clonotype is medium-sized. Its antigen is unknown. Regarding the study as a whole: It was in patients who developed distant metastases that Shannon entropy after stereotactic body radiation therapy was lower.

Genomic DNA was subjected to two-round multiplex PCR for amplification of TCR beta CDR3. The authors ran first-round PCR with primers specific to each TRBV and TRBJ gene. TCRdb called the multiplex PCR reads again in MiXCR, with one record for every CDR3 protein. The sample consists of tens of thousands of distinct CDR3 sequences, about 41% of them appearing once. In germline, CDR1 is MNHNS, CDR2 SASEGT. V was shortened by 3 bases and J by 3 bases, with 9 bases between the two germline ends. The CDR3 is made up of 14 amino acids. J is TRBJ1-3 and V is TRBV6-1; D uncertain. The input for sequencing was PBMCs, taken before or after stereotactic body radiation therapy (not recorded which). This clonotype originated in a donor aged 50 or older with non-small cell lung cancer. The CDR3 coding sequence is TGTGCCAGCAGTGAGGACGATCTTGGAAACACCATATATTTT. Translated: CASSEDDLGNTIYF.